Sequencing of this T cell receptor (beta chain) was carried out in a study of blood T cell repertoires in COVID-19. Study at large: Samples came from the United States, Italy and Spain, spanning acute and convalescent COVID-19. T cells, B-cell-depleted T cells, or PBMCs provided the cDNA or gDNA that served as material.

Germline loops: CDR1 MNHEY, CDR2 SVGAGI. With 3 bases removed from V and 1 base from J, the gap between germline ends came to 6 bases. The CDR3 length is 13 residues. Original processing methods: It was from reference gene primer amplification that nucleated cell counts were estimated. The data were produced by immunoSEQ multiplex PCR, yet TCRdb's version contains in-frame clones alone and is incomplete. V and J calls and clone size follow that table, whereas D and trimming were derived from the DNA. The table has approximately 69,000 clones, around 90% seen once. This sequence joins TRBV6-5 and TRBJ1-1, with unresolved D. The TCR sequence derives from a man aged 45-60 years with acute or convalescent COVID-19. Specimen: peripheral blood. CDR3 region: CASSYRRNTEAFF. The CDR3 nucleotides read TGTGCCAGCAGTTATAGGAGGAACACTGAAGCTTTCTTT.